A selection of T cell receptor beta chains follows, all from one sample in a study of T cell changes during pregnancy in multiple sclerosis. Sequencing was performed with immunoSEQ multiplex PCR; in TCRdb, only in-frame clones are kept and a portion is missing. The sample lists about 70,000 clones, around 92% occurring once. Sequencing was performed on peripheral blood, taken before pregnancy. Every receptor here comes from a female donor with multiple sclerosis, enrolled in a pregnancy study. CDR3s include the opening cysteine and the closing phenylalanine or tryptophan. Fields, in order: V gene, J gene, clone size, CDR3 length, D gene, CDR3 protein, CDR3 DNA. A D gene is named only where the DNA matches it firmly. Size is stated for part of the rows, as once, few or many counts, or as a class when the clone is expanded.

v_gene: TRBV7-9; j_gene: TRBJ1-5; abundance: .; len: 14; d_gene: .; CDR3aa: CASSYGGDNQPQHF; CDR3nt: TGTGCCAGCAGCTACGGGGGGGACAATCAGCCCCAGCATTTT
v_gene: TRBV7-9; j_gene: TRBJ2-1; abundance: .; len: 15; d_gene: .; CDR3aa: CASSFQQGGDNEQFF; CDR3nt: TGTGCCAGCAGCTTTCAGCAGGGGGGCGACAATGAGCAGTTCTTC
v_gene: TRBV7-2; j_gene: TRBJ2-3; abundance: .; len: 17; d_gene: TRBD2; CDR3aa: CASSSPRGRESTDTQYF; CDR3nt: TGTGCCAGCAGCTCTCCGCGCGGGAGGGAAAGCACAGATACGCAGTATTTT
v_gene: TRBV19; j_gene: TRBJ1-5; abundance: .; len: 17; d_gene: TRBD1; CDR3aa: CASSTGHGQDSLRPQHF; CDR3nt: TGTGCCAGTAGTACCGGTCATGGACAGGACTCGTTGCGGCCCCAGCATTTT
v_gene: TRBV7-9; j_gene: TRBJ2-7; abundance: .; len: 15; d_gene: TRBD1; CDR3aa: CASSYRDRGLGEQYF; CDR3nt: TGTGCCAGCAGCTACCGGGACAGGGGGCTGGGAGAGCAGTACTTC
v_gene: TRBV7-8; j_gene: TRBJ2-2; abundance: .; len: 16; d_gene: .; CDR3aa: CASSLKRIRNTGELFF; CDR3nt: TGTGCCAGCAGCTTAAAGCGCATCCGGAACACCGGGGAGCTGTTTTTT
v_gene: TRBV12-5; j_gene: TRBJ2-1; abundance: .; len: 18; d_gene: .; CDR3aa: CASGLPPATGVLGNEQFF; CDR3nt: TGTGCTAGTGGTTTGCCCCCAGCAACGGGAGTGTTGGGCAATGAGCAGTTCTTC
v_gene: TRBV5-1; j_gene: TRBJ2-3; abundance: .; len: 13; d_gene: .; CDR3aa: CASRTSRTDTQYF; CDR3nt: TGCGCCAGCAGAACTAGCAGAACAGATACGCAGTATTTT
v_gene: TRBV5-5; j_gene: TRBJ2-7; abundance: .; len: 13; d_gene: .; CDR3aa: CASSLGQAIEQYF; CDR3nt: TGTGCCAGCAGCTTGGGACAGGCCATCGAGCAGTACTTC
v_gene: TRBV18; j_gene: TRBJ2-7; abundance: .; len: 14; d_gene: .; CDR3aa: CASSLKSSSYEQYF; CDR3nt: TGTGCCAGCTCACTGAAGTCGAGCTCCTACGAGCAGTACTTC
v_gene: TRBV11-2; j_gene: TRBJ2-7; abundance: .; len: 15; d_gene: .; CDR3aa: CASSLGQLRLDEQYF; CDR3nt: TGTGCCAGCAGCCTTGGACAGTTAAGGCTGGACGAGCAGTACTTC
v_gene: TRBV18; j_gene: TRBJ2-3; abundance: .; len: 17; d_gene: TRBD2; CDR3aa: CASSSHMGGTSTDTQYF; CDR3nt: TGTGCCAGCTCATCCCATATGGGGGGGACTAGCACAGATACGCAGTATTTT
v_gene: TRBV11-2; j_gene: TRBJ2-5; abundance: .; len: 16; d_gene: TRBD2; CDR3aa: CASSRVLSGSAATQYF; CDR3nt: TGTGCCAGCAGCCGAGTTCTAAGCGGGAGTGCTGCTACCCAGTACTTC
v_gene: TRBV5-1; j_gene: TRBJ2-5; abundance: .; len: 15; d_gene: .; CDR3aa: CASSLGPWGRETQYF; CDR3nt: TGCGCCAGCAGCTTGGGACCTTGGGGCAGGGAGACCCAGTACTTC
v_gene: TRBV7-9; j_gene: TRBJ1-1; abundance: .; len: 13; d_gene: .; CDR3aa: CASSYQEYTEAFF; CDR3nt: TGTGCCAGCAGTTATCAGGAATACACTGAAGCTTTCTTT
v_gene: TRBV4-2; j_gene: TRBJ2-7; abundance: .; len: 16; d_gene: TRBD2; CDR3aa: CASSQESSGSPHEQYF; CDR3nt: TGTGCCAGCAGCCAAGAGTCTAGCGGGAGTCCCCACGAGCAGTACTTC
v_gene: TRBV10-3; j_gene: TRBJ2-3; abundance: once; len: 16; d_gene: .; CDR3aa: CAISEIVAGAGDTQYF; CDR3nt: TGTGCCATCAGTGAGATAGTAGCTGGGGCTGGAGATACGCAGTATTTT
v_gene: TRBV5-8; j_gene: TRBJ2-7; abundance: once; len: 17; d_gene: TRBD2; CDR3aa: CASSLGYGEAGDYEQYF; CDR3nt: TGTGCCAGCAGCTTAGGATATGGGGAGGCGGGGGACTACGAGCAGTACTTC
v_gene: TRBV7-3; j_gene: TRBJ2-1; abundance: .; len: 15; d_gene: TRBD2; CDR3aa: CASSLSAGGWSEQFF; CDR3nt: TGTGCCAGCAGCTTATCGGCGGGAGGTTGGAGTGAGCAGTTCTTC
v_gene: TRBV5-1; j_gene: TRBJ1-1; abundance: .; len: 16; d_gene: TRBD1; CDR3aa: CASSLRTGGLGTEAFF; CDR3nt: TGCGCCAGCAGCTTGAGGACAGGGGGCTTAGGGACTGAAGCTTTCTTT
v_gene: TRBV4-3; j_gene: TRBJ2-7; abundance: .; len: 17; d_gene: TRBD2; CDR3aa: CASSQGLAGGTSYEQYF; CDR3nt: TGCGCCAGCAGCCAAGGACTAGCGGGAGGGACTTCCTACGAGCAGTACTTC
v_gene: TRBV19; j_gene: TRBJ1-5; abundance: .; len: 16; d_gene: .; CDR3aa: CASRGREVYSNQPQHF; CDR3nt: TGTGCCAGTAGGGGGAGAGAAGTTTATAGCAATCAGCCCCAGCATTTT
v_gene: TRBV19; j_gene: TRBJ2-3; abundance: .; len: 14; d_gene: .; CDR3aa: CASSIGQMTDTQYF; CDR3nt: TGTGCCAGTAGTATAGGTCAGATGACAGATACGCAGTATTTT
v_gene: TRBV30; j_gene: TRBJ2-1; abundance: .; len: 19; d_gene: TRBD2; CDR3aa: CAWSGGLAGGYSSYNEQFF; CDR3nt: TGTGCCTGGAGTGGAGGACTAGCGGGAGGCTACAGCTCCTACAATGAGCAGTTCTTC
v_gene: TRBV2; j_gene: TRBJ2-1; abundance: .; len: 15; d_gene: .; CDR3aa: CASSERVSALNEQFF; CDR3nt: TGTGCCAGCAGTGAAAGGGTTAGCGCTCTTAACGAGCAGTTCTTC
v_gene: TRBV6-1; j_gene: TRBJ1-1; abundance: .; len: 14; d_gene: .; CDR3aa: CASSESGDDTEAFF; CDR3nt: TGTGCCAGCAGTGAATCGGGGGACGACACTGAAGCTTTCTTT
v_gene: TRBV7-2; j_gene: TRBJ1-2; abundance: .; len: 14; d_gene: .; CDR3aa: CASSLGQFNYGYTF; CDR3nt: TGTGCCAGCAGCTTAGGGCAGTTTAACTATGGCTACACCTTC
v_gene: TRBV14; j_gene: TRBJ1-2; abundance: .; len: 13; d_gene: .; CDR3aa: CASSQNFRYGYTF; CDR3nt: TGTGCCAGCAGCCAAAATTTCCGCTATGGCTACACCTTC
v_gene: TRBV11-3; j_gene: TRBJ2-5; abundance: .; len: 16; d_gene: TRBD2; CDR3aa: CASSTRPSGQQETQYF; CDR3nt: TGTGCCAGCAGCACCCGGCCTAGCGGGCAACAAGAGACCCAGTACTTC
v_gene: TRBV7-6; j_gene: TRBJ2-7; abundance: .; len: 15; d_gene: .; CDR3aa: CASSFSPGLPYEQYF; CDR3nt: TGTGCCAGCAGCTTTAGTCCAGGCCTTCCCTACGAGCAGTACTTC
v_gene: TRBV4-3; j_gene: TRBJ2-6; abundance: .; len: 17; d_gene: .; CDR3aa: CASSQDLGLSGANVLTF; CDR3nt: TGCGCCAGCAGCCAAGATTTGGGCCTCAGTGGGGCCAACGTCCTGACTTTC
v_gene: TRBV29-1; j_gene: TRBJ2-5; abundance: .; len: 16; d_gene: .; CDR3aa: CSVESPPGDYSETQYF; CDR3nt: TGCAGCGTTGAAAGTCCCCCGGGAGACTATTCTGAGACCCAGTACTTC
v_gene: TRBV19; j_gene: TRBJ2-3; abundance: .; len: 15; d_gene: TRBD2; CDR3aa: CASRLLAEDTDTQYF; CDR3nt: TGTGCCAGTAGGCTACTAGCGGAGGACACAGATACGCAGTATTTT
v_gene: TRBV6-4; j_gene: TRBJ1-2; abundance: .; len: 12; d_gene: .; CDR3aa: CASSDASGGYTF; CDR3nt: TGTGCCAGCAGTGACGCCAGCGGAGGCTACACCTTC
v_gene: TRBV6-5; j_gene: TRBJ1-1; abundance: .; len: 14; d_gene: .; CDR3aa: CASSQGGRRTEAFF; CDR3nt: TGTGCCAGCAGTCAGGGCGGGAGGCGCACTGAAGCTTTCTTT
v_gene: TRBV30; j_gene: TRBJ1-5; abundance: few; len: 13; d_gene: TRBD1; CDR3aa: CAWSGTGDQPQHF; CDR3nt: TGTGCCTGGAGCGGGACAGGGGACCAGCCCCAGCATTTT
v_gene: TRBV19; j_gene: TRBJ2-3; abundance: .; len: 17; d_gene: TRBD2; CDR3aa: CASRRLAGVGAQDTQYF; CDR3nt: TGTGCCAGTAGAAGACTAGCGGGAGTCGGGGCCCAAGATACGCAGTATTTT
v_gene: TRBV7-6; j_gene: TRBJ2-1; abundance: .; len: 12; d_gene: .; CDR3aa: CASSPSPAEQFF; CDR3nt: TGTGCCAGCAGCCCTAGCCCCGCGGAGCAGTTCTTC
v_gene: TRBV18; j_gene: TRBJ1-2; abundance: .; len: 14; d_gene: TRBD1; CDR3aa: CASSPGTGGWGYTF; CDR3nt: TGTGCCAGCTCACCCGGGACAGGGGGATGGGGCTACACCTTC
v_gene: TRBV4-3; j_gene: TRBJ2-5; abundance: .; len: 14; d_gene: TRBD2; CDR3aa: CASSQGTSEETQYF; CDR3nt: TGCGCCAGCAGCCAAGGGACTAGCGAGGAGACCCAGTACTTC
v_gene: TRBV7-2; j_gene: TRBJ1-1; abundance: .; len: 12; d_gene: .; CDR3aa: CASSFGVTEAFF; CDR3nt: TGTGCCAGCAGCTTCGGGGTCACTGAAGCTTTCTTT
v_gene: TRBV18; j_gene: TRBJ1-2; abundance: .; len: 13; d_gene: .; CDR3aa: CASSPIDSYGYTF; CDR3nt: TGTGCCAGCTCACCAATCGACAGCTATGGCTACACCTTC
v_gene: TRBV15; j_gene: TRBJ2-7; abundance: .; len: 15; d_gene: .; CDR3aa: CATSRALQGGYEQYF; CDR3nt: TGTGCCACCAGCAGAGCTTTGCAGGGAGGTTACGAGCAGTACTTC
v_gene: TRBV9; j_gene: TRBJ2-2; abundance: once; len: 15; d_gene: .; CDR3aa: CASSAGGESTGELFF; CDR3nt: TGTGCCAGCAGTGCCGGAGGGGAGTCCACCGGGGAGCTGTTTTTT